Listed here is a single T cell receptor (beta chain). The length of the CDR3 is 14 residues. J gave up 6 bases and V 4 bases, and 6 bases lay outside the gene matches. The germline V gene has CDR1 SGHNT and CDR2 YYREEE (reference sequence). In the study's own analysis: Quantification of nucleated cells was approximated via reference gene primer amplification. Sequencing was performed with immunoSEQ multiplex PCR; in TCRdb, only in-frame clones are kept and a portion is missing. V, J and clone size were drawn from that table, and D and trimming were deduced from the DNA. The data hold some 170,000 clones, with roughly 87% observed a single time. This entry is derived from a study of blood T cell repertoires in COVID-19. Overall study: Sites in the United States, Italy and Spain provided acute and convalescent COVID-19 samples. The analysed material was cDNA or gDNA that came from T cells, B-cell-depleted T cells, or PBMCs.

The chain carries TRBV5-4 and TRBJ1-4, with 7 nucleotides matching TRBD1. Specimen: peripheral blood. The receptor's source is a woman aged 45-60 years with acute or convalescent COVID-19. This chain's CDR3 is CASSQTGLDEKLFF. Written as DNA, the CDR3 is TGTGCCAGCAGCCAGACAGGGCTGGATGAAAAACTGTTTTTT.